These T cell receptor beta chains were read from a single sample in a study of identical twins. TCRdb re-analysed the 5' RACE reads in MiXCR, keeping a single row per CDR3 protein. Altogether 1.5 million to 2 million distinct CDR3 sequences are present, less than 40% being singletons, with the ten largest covering 0.25% to 0.3%. The sequenced sample was cord blood. The receptors stem from a newborn girl in good health. Each CDR3 is given with its conserved first and last residue. A D gene is named only where the DNA matches it firmly. Part of the rows lack a size; the others show once, few, many or a class for expanded clones.

clone size	V gene	J gene	D gene	CDR3 DNA	CDR3 protein
.	TRBV5-1	TRBJ2-3	.	TGCGCCAGCAGCTCGTCCGTCAGGGGAAGGGACACAGATACGCAGTATTTT	CASSSSVRGRDTDTQYF
few	TRBV24-1	TRBJ2-1	.	TGTGCCACCAGTGATTTACCAAGCCCCCCTTACAATGAGCAGTTCTTC	CATSDLPSPPYNEQFF
.	TRBV20-1	TRBJ2-1	TRBD2	TGCAGTGCTGAGAGGACTAGCTTGGGGGAGCAGTTCTTC	CSAERTSLGEQFF
once	TRBV12-3/TRBV12-4	TRBJ2-7	TRBD2	TGTGCCAGCAGTTTCGCCTTCCTAGCGGGAGCATACAATGAGCAGTACTTC	CASSFAFLAGAYNEQYF
few	TRBV6-6	TRBJ1-2	.	TGTGCCAGCGGGGGTCGAACAGCCAGGATCTATGGCTACACCTTC	CASGGRTARIYGYTF
few	TRBV7-2	TRBJ2-1	TRBD2	TGTGCCAGCAGCTCGGGACTAGGTGGCAATGAGCAGTTCTTC	CASSSGLGGNEQFF
.	TRBV20-1	TRBJ2-7	.	TGCAGTGCTAGTGCGAGGGGCGGCTACGAGCAGTACTTC	CSASARGGYEQYF
.	TRBV20-1	TRBJ1-2	.	TGCAGTGCTAGAGAAATAAGTAGCTATGGCTACACCTTC	CSAREISSYGYTF
.	TRBV20-1	TRBJ2-1	TRBD2	TGCAGTGCCGTGGGACTAGCGTCGGCTGAGCAGTTCTTC	CSAVGLASAEQFF
.	TRBV5-1	TRBJ2-7	.	TGCGCCAGCAGCCTGAATGGCTGCGAGCAGTACTTC	CASSLNGCEQYF
few	TRBV28	TRBJ2-7	TRBD2	TGTGCCAGCAGTTTTACCCTCGGACTAGCGGAGTCCTCCTACGAGCAGTACTTC	CASSFTLGLAESSYEQYF
few	TRBV13	TRBJ1-6	TRBD1	TGTGCCAGCAGCTTAAAGGGACAGGGGGCACATGGTTCACCCCTCCACTTT	CASSLKGQGAHGSPLHF
few	TRBV29-1	TRBJ2-3	TRBD2	TGCAGCGCGACTAGCGGGAACCCAGATACGCAGTATTTT	CSATSGNPDTQYF
few	TRBV30	TRBJ2-7	.	TGTGCCTGGAGTGCCGGGGGCCATTCCTACGAGCAGTACTTC	CAWSAGGHSYEQYF